This T cell receptor (beta chain) stems from a study of blood T cell repertoires in COVID-19. V was cut by 4 bases and J by 4 bases, with 5 bases left in between. Germline V gene lookup returns CDR1 SGHDT and CDR2 YYEEEE. CDR3 length: 11 amino acids. The data were produced by immunoSEQ multiplex PCR, yet TCRdb's version contains in-frame clones alone and is incomplete. The repertoire consists of some 70,000 clones, with approximately 83% occurring once and the leading ten covering under 3%. Sample: peripheral blood. This receptor was identified in a man older than 75 with acute or convalescent COVID-19. This chain joins TRBV5-6 and TRBJ1-2; no clear D. This chain's CDR3 is CASSQSYGYTF. The CDR3 nucleotides are TGTGCCAGCAGCCAATCCTATGGCTACACCTTC.